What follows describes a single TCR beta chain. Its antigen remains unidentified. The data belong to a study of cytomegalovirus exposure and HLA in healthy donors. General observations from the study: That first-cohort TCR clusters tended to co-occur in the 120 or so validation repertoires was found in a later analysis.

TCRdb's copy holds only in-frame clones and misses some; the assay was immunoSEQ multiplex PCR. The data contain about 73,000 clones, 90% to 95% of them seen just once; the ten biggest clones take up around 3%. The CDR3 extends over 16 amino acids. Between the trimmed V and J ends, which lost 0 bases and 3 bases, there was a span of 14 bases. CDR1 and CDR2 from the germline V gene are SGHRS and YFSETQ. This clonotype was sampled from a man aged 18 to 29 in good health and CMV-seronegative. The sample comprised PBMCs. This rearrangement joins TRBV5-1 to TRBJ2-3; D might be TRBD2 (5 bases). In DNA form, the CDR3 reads TGCGCCAGCAGCTTGGGGGCGGGTCTGAGAACAGATACGCAGTATTTT. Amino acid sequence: CASSLGAGLRTDTQYF.